Each of the 3 T cell receptor beta chains below was sequenced from the same sample in a study of T cell responses to AZD1222 COVID-19 vaccine (dated by TCRdb to about 2021). Interpreted using the paper, the time point label stands for: about 28 days (+/-7) after the second vaccine dose. Preparation of the library involved the immunoSEQ multiplex PCR assay. This is the immuneACCESS table as TCRdb keeps it, with only in-frame sequences that have V and J called. A part of the clones is gone; compared with another copy, unresolved V genes explain less than half, and the rest is unexplained. This sample has over 120,000 clones in its table, and approximately 90% of those were observed once. The leading ten clones occupy under 2% of the sample. The input for sequencing was peripheral blood, taken 28 days after the second AZD1222 dose. The receptors stem from an adult who received the AZD1222 COVID-19 vaccine.

Regarding this clone: The same CDR3 can be traced to other DNA sequences in this sample. V is TRBV5-1 and J is TRBJ1-4; TRBD1 is a possible D gene (5 bases). This CDR3 has 14 amino acids. Germline V gene sequence: CDR1 SGHRS, CDR2 YFSETQ. V was shortened by 0 bases and J by 5 bases, with 8 bases between the two germline ends. The chain's CDR3 is CASSLGQPNEKLFF. The DNA of the CDR3 is TGCGCCAGCAGCTTGGGACAGCCGAATGAAAAACTGTTTTTT.

The rearrangement links TRBV4-1 to TRBJ2-5; D unclear. The CDR3 is 13 amino acids. Deletions cut 1 base from V and 5 bases from J, with 8 bases between. Germline lookup yields CDR1 MGHRA and CDR2 YSYEKL. As DNA, the CDR3 is TGCGCCAGCAGCCAAGGGACGGTTGAGACCCAGTACTTC. Residues: CASSQGTVETQYF.

This chain connects TRBV24-1 to TRBJ2-7; the D gene could be TRBD1 or TRBD2 (7 bases each). V was clipped by 2 bases and J by 5 bases, with 12 bases between them. CDR1 and CDR2 (germline): KGHDR, SFDVKD. This CDR3 has 14 amino acids. CDR3 residues: CATSDSGGADEQYF. In DNA form, the CDR3 reads TGTGCCACCAGTGATTCAGGGGGGGCGGACGAGCAGTACTTC.